The clone carrying this T cell receptor beta chain was detected only a few times. This record comes from a study of human T cells and chemical hapten exposure. Study-level information: Women made up most patients, who had alopecia areata, totalis or universalis.

Authors' data handling: Sample-level TCR yields exhibited a median of approximately 88,000, with a range of 23,224 to 690,600. In TCRdb, the RACE reads were re-called with MiXCR into one record per CDR3 protein. TCRdb, rather than the study authors, made the V and J calls. Among approximately 86,000 distinct CDR3 sequences listed, approximately 11% were seen once. Time point noted: patch test 3, about 24 weeks after DPC sensitization. Documented treatment: therapeutic diphenylcyclopropenone sensitization with weekly scalp DPC. At every patch-test visit, blood was drawn before the patch test was applied. Germline V CDR1 and CDR2: KGHSH, LQKENI. This CDR3 contains 15 residues. The V gene lost 4 bases and the J gene lost 0 bases, with 13 bases spanning the gap.

The gene calls are TRBV18 and TRBJ2-7; no firm D call. This TCR was recovered from a woman aged 30 to 39 with alopecia areata. Some clones in this sample may be carry-over from other donors' samples. The sample here was whole blood, taken in connection with sensitization to the hapten diphenylcyclopropenone (DPC). The DNA of the CDR3 is TGTGCCAGCTCACTTACCGGGTCCCACTCCTACGAGCAGTACTTC. Translating gives CASSLTGSHSYEQYF.